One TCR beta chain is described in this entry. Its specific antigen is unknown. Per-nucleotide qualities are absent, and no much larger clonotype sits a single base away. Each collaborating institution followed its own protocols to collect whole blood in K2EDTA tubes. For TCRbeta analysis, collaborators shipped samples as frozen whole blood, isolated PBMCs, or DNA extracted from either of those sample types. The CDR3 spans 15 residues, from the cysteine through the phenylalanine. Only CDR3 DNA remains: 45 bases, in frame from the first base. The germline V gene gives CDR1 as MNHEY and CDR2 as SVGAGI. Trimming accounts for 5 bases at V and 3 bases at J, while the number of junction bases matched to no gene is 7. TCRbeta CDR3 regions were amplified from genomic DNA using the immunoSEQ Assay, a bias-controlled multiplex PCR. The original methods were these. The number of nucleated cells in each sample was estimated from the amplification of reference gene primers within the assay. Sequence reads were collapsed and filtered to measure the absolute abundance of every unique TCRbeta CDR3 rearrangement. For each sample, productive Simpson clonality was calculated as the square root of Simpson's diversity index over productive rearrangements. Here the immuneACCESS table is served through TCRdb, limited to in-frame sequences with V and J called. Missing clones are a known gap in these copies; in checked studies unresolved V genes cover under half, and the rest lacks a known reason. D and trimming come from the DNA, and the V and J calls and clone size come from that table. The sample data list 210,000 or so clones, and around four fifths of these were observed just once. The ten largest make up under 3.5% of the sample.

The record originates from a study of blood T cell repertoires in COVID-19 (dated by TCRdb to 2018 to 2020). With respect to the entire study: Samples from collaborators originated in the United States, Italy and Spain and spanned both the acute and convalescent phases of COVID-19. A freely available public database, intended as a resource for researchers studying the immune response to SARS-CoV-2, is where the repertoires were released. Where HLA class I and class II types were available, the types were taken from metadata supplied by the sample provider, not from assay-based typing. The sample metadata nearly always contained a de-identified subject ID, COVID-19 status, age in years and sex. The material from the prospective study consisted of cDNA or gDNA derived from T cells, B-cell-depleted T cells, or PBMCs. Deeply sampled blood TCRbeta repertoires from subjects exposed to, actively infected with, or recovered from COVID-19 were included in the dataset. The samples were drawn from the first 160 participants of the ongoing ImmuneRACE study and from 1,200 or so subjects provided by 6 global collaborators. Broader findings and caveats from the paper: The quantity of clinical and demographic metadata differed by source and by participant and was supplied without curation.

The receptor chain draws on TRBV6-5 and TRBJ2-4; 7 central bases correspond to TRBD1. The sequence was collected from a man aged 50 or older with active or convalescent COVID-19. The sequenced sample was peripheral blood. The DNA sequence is TGTGCCAGCAGTCGACAGGGTATCGGCAAAAACATTCAGTACTTC. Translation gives CASSRQGIGKNIQYF.